Detailed here is one T cell receptor beta chain. What it recognizes is unknown. The sample comes from a study of T cell responses to AZD1222 COVID-19 vaccine. With V trimmed by 3 bases and J by 4 bases, 9 bases remained unmatched. Germline loops: CDR1 SGDLS, CDR2 YYNGEE. The CDR3 is 16 residues long. Sequenced by immunoSEQ multiplex PCR; TCRdb stores in-frame clones only, minus some. The data show roughly 120,000 clones, roughly 88% seen once. Study conclusions and caveats: As reported, nearly half of all spike-specific TCRs target variant regions that are unmutated. Seropositive status at baseline applied to only five or six AZD1222 recipients.

The sequence came from an adult in good health. The specimen comprised peripheral blood, sampled on day 0 of AZD1222 vaccination. V gene TRBV9 combines with J gene TRBJ2-1, with TRBD1 matching over 8 bases. CDR3 DNA: TGTGCCAGCAGCGCTGGGACAGGAGTCCCGTACAATGAGCAGTTCTTC. Its translation is CASSAGTGVPYNEQFF.